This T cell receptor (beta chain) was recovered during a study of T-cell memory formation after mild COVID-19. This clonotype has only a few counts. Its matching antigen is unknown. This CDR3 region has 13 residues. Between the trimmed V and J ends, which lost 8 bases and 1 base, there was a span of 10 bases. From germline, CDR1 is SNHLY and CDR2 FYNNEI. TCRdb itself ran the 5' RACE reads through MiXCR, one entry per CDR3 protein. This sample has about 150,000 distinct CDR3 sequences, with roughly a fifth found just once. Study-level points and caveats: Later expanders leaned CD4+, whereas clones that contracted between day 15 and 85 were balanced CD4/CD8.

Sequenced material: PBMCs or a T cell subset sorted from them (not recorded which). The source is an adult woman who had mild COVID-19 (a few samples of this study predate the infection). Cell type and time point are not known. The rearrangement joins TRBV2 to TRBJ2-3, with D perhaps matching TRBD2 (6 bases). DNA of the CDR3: TGTGCCAGCTCCGAGCGGGGCACAGATACGCAGTATTTT. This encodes CASSERGTDTQYF.